The 21 T cell receptor beta chains below all came from one sample that was sequenced in a study of T-cell memory formation after mild COVID-19 (TCRdb year 2021). Libraries were prepared through 5' RACE. Sequencing instrument: Illumina NovaSeq 6000. Clones were called with MiXCR by TCRdb after fastp trimmed the public reads at Q25, and only in-frame beta chains were retained. Each record represents a unique CDR3 protein, reported with the most common genes and DNA among its rows. This sample gives 50,000 to 70,000 distinct CDR3 sequences in total; 9% to 15% of them show up just once. The ten top clones hold around 23% of the sample. The sequencing input was PBMCs or a T cell subset sorted from them (not recorded which). All receptors derive from a young man who had mild COVID-19 (a few samples of this study predate the infection). The sample titles of this study are shuffled in the database, so cell type and time point are left out; the donor was told from shared clones.

This clonotype was detected only a few times. CDR3 DNA: TGTGCCAGCAGGGCCCCTTGGTTTGAGCAGTACGTC. The encoded protein is CASRAPWFEQYV. The chain is built from TRBV28 and TRBJ2-7; D not resolved. CDR3 length: 12 residues. V lost 6 bases and J 7 bases, leaving 13 bases between the germline ends. Per the germline V gene, CDR1 is MDHEN and CDR2 is SYDVKM.

This clonotype was recorded a few times. The gene calls are TRBV12-3 or TRBV12-4 and TRBJ1-1; D unclear. CDR3 length equals 16 residues. V shed 4 bases and J shed 3 bases, with 18 bases lying between them. The CDR3 coding sequence is TGTGCCAGCAGTTACCGAGTCGTCCGGGCCCACACTGAAGCTTTCTTT. Residues: CASSYRVVRAHTEAFF.

This clonotype was recorded at least ten times. The V and J genes are TRBV6-2 or TRBV6-3 and TRBJ2-2, with 9 bases lining up with TRBD1. CDR1 and CDR2 (germline): MNHEY, SVGEGT. CDR3 length: 16 residues. After removal of 6 bases from V and 2 bases from J, the junction contained 7 bases not matched to a gene. The CDR3 region is CASRIPGQGNTGELFF. The CDR3, as DNA: TGTGCCAGCAGGATTCCGGGACAGGGTAACACCGGGGAGCTGTTTTTT.

This clonotype has at least ten counts. The rearrangement uses TRBV27 and TRBJ2-3; 11 nucleotides match TRBD2. This CDR3 comprises 14 residues. Germline V lookup: CDR1 MNHEY, CDR2 SMNVEV (reference sequence). V lost 5 bases and J lost 8; bases outside the gene matches: 6. CDR3 coding DNA: TGTGCCAGCAGTCCCTTAGCGGGGGGGCGTACGCAGTATTTT. This translates into CASSPLAGGRTQYF.

J is TRBJ1-1 and V is TRBV29-1; TRBD1 matches 10 bases. V shed 1 base and J 5 bases; nucleotides not matched to a gene: 1. Germline values: CDR1 SQVTM, CDR2 ANQGSEA. This CDR3 comprises 13 residues. The DNA for the CDR3 is TGCAGCGTTGAAGGGACAGGGGGAACTGAAGCTTTCTTT. Translation: CSVEGTGGTEAFF.

The chain has TRBV5-1 and TRBJ2-2; TRBD1 matches 10 bases. Germline CDR1 is SGHRS and CDR2 is YFSETQ. The CDR3 totals 15 residues. V dropped 4 bases and J dropped 6; count of bases not matched to a gene: 6. This CDR3 reads CASSPGQGVAGELFF. The CDR3 nucleotides are TGCGCCAGCAGCCCCGGACAGGGGGTAGCCGGGGAGCTGTTTTTT.

The chain recombines TRBV2 with TRBJ2-7, with D perhaps given as TRBD1 or TRBD2 (5 bases each). Trimming took off 6 bases at V and 6 bases at J, with 12 bases between the two ends. Germline lookup yields CDR1 SNHLY and CDR2 FYNNEI. The CDR3 has 12 amino acids. The CDR3 sequence is CASSTDSGEQYF. The CDR3 DNA sequence: TGTGCCAGCAGCACCGACAGCGGCGAGCAGTACTTC.

The V call is TRBV7-6, the J call TRBJ2-7; D is undetermined. This CDR3 has 14 amino acids. V lost 5 bases, J lost 3 bases, and 14 bases lay in between. Germline V gives CDR1 SGHVS, CDR2 FNYEAQ. Here the CDR3 reads CASSVTVVGYEQYF. For the CDR3, the DNA is TGTGCCAGCAGCGTCACAGTGGTCGGCTACGAGCAGTACTTC.

This clonotype was observed at least ten times. The rearrangement uses TRBV27 and TRBJ2-3, with D maybe TRBD2 (6 bases). Trimming pared 6 bases from V and 1 base from J, leaving 20 bases between. CDR3 length equals 17 residues. Germline values: CDR1 MNHEY, CDR2 SMNVEV (reference sequence). The CDR3 DNA is TGTGCCAGCAGCCTACGCTCGGGACTCGGGGGCACAGATACGCAGTATTTT. Protein product: CASSLRSGLGGTDTQYF.

Only a few counts were recorded for this clonotype. The chain carries TRBV6-1 and TRBJ1-2; D is ambiguous. The germline CDR1 and CDR2 sequences are MNHNS and SASEGT. CDR3 length: 14 amino acids. V was clipped by 0 bases and J by 3 bases, with 8 bases between them. In DNA, the CDR3 is TGTGCCAGCAGTGAAGCAACGGCTTACTATGGCTACACCTTC. Its translation: CASSEATAYYGYTF.

As concerns this clonotype: Its ends do not fully match the called genes, so a read error is possible. This chain uses TRBV7-2 with TRBJ1-5, with D tentatively TRBD1 (5 bases). The germline V gene has CDR1 SGHTA and CDR2 FQGNSA. The CDR3 runs 14 residues. As DNA, the CDR3 is TGTGCCAGCAGCCGCGGGACCGGTAATCAGCCCAAGCATTTT. Protein sequence: CASSRGTGNQPKHF.

The chain links TRBV10-3 to TRBJ1-1; D is unresolved. The V end lost 2 bases, the J end lost 5 bases, and 6 bases lay between the germline ends. CDR3 size: 12 residues. Germline V gene lookup returns CDR1 ENHRY and CDR2 SYGVKD. Written as DNA, the CDR3 is TGTGCCATCAGTGAGGGGTTTACTGAAGCTTTCTTT. Translation gives CAISEGFTEAFF.

The sample holds many counts of this clonotype. The chain is built from TRBV7-2 and TRBJ2-5; D may be TRBD2 (7 bases). V gave up 4 bases and J gave up 5 bases, with 14 bases separating them. The CDR3 runs 14 residues. The V gene's germline CDR1 is SGHTA and CDR2 FQGNSA. CDR3 bases: TGTGCCAGCAGCTCCACGGGGGGCCTGGAGACCCAGTACTTC. Protein sequence: CASSSTGGLETQYF.

In this sample, this clonotype turned up many times. J is TRBJ2-5 and V is TRBV5-1; the D gene is possibly TRBD2 (6 bases). The germline V gene encodes CDR1 SGHRS and CDR2 YFSETQ. The CDR3 contains 16 residues. The V end lost 0 bases, the J end lost 4 bases, and 16 bases lay between the germline ends. The CDR3 loop is CASSLAGVAASETQYF. The CDR3 bases are TGCGCCAGCAGCTTGGCCGGGGTAGCGGCTTCAGAGACCCAGTACTTC.

The sample holds a few counts of this clonotype. This chain joins TRBV20-1 and TRBJ2-3; maybe TRBD2 (6 bases). From germline, CDR1 is DFQATT and CDR2 SNEGSKA (reference sequence). The CDR3 loop spans 13 amino acids. V was shortened by 6 bases and J by 0 bases, with 10 bases between the two germline ends. The CDR3 sequence is CSATGTSTDTQYF. DNA of the CDR3: TGCAGTGCCACTGGGACTAGCACAGATACGCAGTATTTT.

In this sample, this clonotype turned up a few times. The chain joins TRBV2 to TRBJ1-2; D gene unclear. V lost 4 bases, J lost 1 base, and 7 bases lay in between. The germline gives CDR1 SNHLY, CDR2 FYNNEI. The CDR3 consists of 13 residues. The CDR3 DNA is TGTGCCAGCAGTGGGGATTTTAACTATGGCTACACCTTC. As protein: CASSGDFNYGYTF.

This chain connects TRBV27 to TRBJ2-7; 13 nucleotides match TRBD2. Germline CDR1 MNHEY, CDR2 SMNVEV (reference sequence). V trimming: 5 bases; J trimming: 6 bases; junction bases outside the gene matches: 4. CDR3 length equals 14 residues. The CDR3 DNA reads as TGTGCCAGCAGTCCTCGGACTAGCGGGGGCGAGCAGTACGTC. Its translation is CASSPRTSGGEQYV.

The CDR3, as DNA: TGTGCCATCAGTGACCTAGCGGGGGCTCAAGAGACCCAGTACTTC. This translates into CAISDLAGAQETQYF. This chain uses TRBV10-3 with TRBJ2-5, with 10 bases identical to TRBD2. Losses at the gene ends were 3 bases for V and 2 bases for J; bases not matched to a gene: 3. Germline lookup yields CDR1 ENHRY and CDR2 SYGVKD. The CDR3 covers 15 residues.

This clonotype has ten or more counts. J is TRBJ2-3 and V is TRBV7-9, with unresolved D. CDR3 length equals 13 residues. Germline lookup yields CDR1 SEHNR and CDR2 FQNEAQ (reference sequence). The V end was cut by 2 bases, the J end by 6 bases, with 9 bases between. The CDR3 DNA sequence: TGTGCCAGCAGCTTATCAGAGGTGGATACGCAGTATTTT. Amino acid sequence: CASSLSEVDTQYF.

The chain couples TRBV5-1 to TRBJ2-3; 9 bases are a match to TRBD1. Per germline, CDR1 SGHRS and CDR2 YFSETQ. Trimming at V came to 1 base and at J to 4 bases, leaving 4 bases not matched to a gene. The CDR3 has 15 amino acids. The chain's CDR3 is CASSLSGQGADTQYF. CDR3 in DNA: TGCGCCAGCAGCTTGTCGGGACAGGGAGCAGATACGCAGTATTTT.

This clonotype appeared a few times. The DNA for the CDR3 is TGTGCCAGCAGCCAGGACAGGGGGCTGTTCGAGCAGTACGTC. Protein sequence: CASSQDRGLFEQYV. This chain connects TRBV5-6 to TRBJ2-7; 11 nucleotides line up with TRBD1. This CDR3 is built from 14 residues. Germline CDR1 SGHDT, CDR2 YYEEEE. The ends lost 4 bases at V and 6 bases at J; junction bases unmatched: 6.